The T cell receptor (beta chain) described here comes from a study of persistence of HIV-infected CD4 T cells. Study results and caveats: Degenerate expanded CDR3beta sequences were enriched among CMV- and Gag-responding cells. Within sorted populations, more oligoclonal TCRs accompanied more oligoclonal proviruses.

The stimulus was an HIV-1 Gag 15-mer peptide pool, about 1 ug/peptide/mL. CD40L-negative CD69-negative CD45RO-high memory CD4+ T cells were sorted as populations depleted of antigen-responding cells. For at least 4 years, plasma HIV-1 RNA was undetectable (<50 copies/mL). CD4+ T cell counts exceeded 400 cells/uL; CMV serology was positive. In germline, CDR1 is SGHNT, CDR2 YYREEE (reference sequence). Trimming at V came to 4 bases and at J to 9 bases, leaving 4 bases not matched to a gene. The CDR3 extends over 13 amino acids. The libraries were made with immunoSEQ version 4 in survey mode. Some clones are missing from TCRdb's copy, which holds only in-frame ones; the method was immunoSEQ multiplex PCR. Among 35,000 to 45,000 clones listed, around 85% were seen once. Note on this clone: Antigen: not known.

This TCR derives from an adult with HIV. The donor label of this sample is uncertain. This sample comprised cultured CD4+ T cells from PBMCs, obtained from a patient who received antiretroviral therapy. The chain is built from TRBV5-4 and TRBJ2-1; 10 bases are a match to TRBD2. CDR3 sequence reads: CASSLAGVGEQFF. CDR3 in DNA: TGTGCCAGCAGCCTAGCGGGGGTGGGTGAGCAGTTCTTC.